Here is one TCR beta chain with its context. The antigen remains unidentified. This entry is derived from a study of cytomegalovirus exposure and HLA in healthy donors. Study in general: Earlier results showed 117 million unique TCR beta sequences derived from 150 million to 200 million T cells. The study, taken as a whole, reports: Presence/absence analyses rested on an assumption that sequencing depth was roughly uniform across donors. The authors enumerated over 150 TCR beta chains as linked to cytomegalovirus. A few chains tied to CMV proved CMV antigen-specific in vitro.

PCR amplification relied on 60 Vbeta primers (plus 13 Jbeta primers). Method: immunoSEQ multiplex PCR; TCRdb's copy keeps in-frame clones and lacks some. The repertoire has 110,000 to 150,000 clones, 60% to 80% of them found once; the top ten carry 1.5% to 2%. The V gene lost 2 bases and the J gene lost 2 bases, with 9 bases spanning the gap. CDR3 size: 14 residues. The V gene's germline CDR1 is SGHTA and CDR2 FQGTGA. This sequence was found in a woman aged 25 to 39 in good health and CMV-seronegative. V is TRBV7-3 and J is TRBJ2-5, with D possibly being TRBD2 (6 bases). Material for sequencing was PBMCs. This CDR3 is CASSLGRGQETQYF. The DNA of the CDR3 is TGTGCCAGCAGCTTAGGACGGGGGCAAGAGACCCAGTACTTC. Full variable domain (outside the CDR3, taken from reference TRBV7-3 and TRBJ2-5): GAGVSQTPSNKVTEKGKYVELRCDPISGHTALYWYRQSLGQGPEFLIYFQGTGAADDSGLPNDRFFAVRPEGSVSTLKIQRTERGDSAVYLCASSLGRGQETQYFGPGTRLLVL.